These T cell receptor beta chains were read from a single sample in a study of blood T cell repertoires in COVID-19. Assay: immunoSEQ multiplex PCR; the TCRdb copy retains only in-frame clones and omits some. The repertoire includes approximately 90,000 clones, 78% of them detected once, and 6.3% sits in the top ten. Sequenced material: peripheral blood. These receptors were taken from a man in his sixties or seventies with COVID-19, enrolled during active disease. Each CDR3 is given with its conserved first and last residue. A D gene is named only where the DNA matches it firmly. Not every row has a clone size; where given, it reads once, few, many or a size class.

>NA|TRBJ2-1|TRBV5-4|NA
CASSLSPGNSNEQFF
TGTGCCAGCAGCTTGAGTCCAGGGAATTCCAATGAGCAGTTCTTC
>NA|TRBJ2-7|TRBV20-1|NA
CSSLKNYEQYF
TGCAGTTCACTTAAAAACTACGAGCAGTACTTC
>NA|TRBJ2-3|TRBV14|TRBD1
CASSPQGSGADTQYF
TGTGCCAGCAGCCCACAGGGGTCCGGGGCAGATACGCAGTATTTT
>NA|TRBJ2-1|TRBV14|NA
CASSQAPGLYNEQFF
TGTGCCAGCAGCCAAGCTCCGGGTCTGTACAATGAGCAGTTCTTC
>NA|TRBJ1-6|TRBV9|NA
CASSVEGGNSPLHF
TGTGCCAGCAGCGTAGAGGGGGGGAATTCACCCCTCCACTTT
>NA|TRBJ1-4|TRBV5-1|TRBD1
CASSLDAGGNEKLFF
TGCGCCAGCAGCTTGGACGCAGGGGGTAATGAAAAACTGTTTTTT
>NA|TRBJ2-4|TRBV27|NA
CASSPQGAKNIQYF
TGTGCCAGCAGCCCACAGGGAGCCAAAAACATTCAGTACTTC
>NA|TRBJ1-1|TRBV6-5|NA
CASSPTGKTEAFF
TGTGCCAGCAGCCCAACGGGAAAAACTGAAGCTTTCTTT
>NA|TRBJ2-7|TRBV5-1|TRBD2
CASSVAGGPLEQYF
TGCGCCAGCAGCGTAGCGGGGGGACCCCTCGAGCAGTACTTC
>few|TRBJ2-1|TRBV7-2|TRBD1
CASRTGLNEQFF
TGTGCCAGTCGGACAGGGTTAAATGAGCAGTTCTTC
>NA|TRBJ1-2|TRBV19|NA
CASSETVDRGYTF
TGTGCCAGTAGCGAGACAGTAGATCGTGGCTACACCTTC
>NA|TRBJ2-5|TRBV6-2/TRBV6-3|TRBD2
CASSYDGTSGLNQETQYF
TGTGCCAGCAGTTACGATGGGACTAGCGGGCTTAACCAAGAGACCCAGTACTTC
>NA|TRBJ2-2|TRBV28|NA
CASIQETNTGELFF
TGTGCCAGCATACAGGAAACGAACACCGGGGAGCTGTTTTTT
>NA|TRBJ1-1|TRBV10-1|NA
CASSGRLNTEAFF
TGCGCCAGCAGTGGGCGGTTGAACACTGAAGCTTTCTTT
>NA|TRBJ1-2|TRBV6-5|NA
CASSLTASYGYTF
TGTGCCAGCAGTTTGACAGCTTCGTATGGCTACACCTTC
>NA|TRBJ2-1|TRBV4-3|TRBD2
CASSSMQAGGAASYNEQFF
TGCGCCAGCAGCAGCATGCAGGCGGGAGGGGCGGCCTCCTACAATGAGCAGTTCTTC
>once|TRBJ2-5|TRBV6-6|TRBD1
CASSYPDRGRTETQYF
TGTGCCAGCAGTTACCCCGACAGGGGTAGGACGGAGACCCAGTACTTC
>NA|TRBJ1-1|TRBV11-3|TRBD1
CASTIQGGVGNTEAFF
TGTGCCAGCACCATACAGGGGGGTGTGGGGAACACTGAAGCTTTCTTT
>few|TRBJ2-5|TRBV29-1|TRBD1
CSEITGDETQYF
TGCAGCGAGATAACAGGGGACGAGACCCAGTACTTC
>NA|TRBJ1-1|TRBV6-6|NA
CASSNGKSRDTEAFF
TGTGCCAGCAGTAACGGGAAGAGTAGGGACACTGAAGCTTTCTTT
>few|TRBJ2-7|TRBV6-5|TRBD1
CASQLRDRSYEQYF
TGTGCCAGCCAGTTACGGGACAGGTCCTACGAGCAGTACTTC
>NA|TRBJ1-1|TRBV19|TRBD1
CASSIRDRGNTEAFF
TGTGCCAGTAGTATAAGGGACAGGGGGAACACTGAAGCTTTCTTT
>NA|TRBJ2-3|TRBV24-1|TRBD2
CATSDGGTSGTDTQYF
TGTGCCACCAGTGATGGCGGGACTAGCGGCACAGATACGCAGTATTTT
>once|TRBJ2-3|TRBV19|TRBD1
CARRRQGPMRFGTQYF
TGTGCCAGGAGACGACAGGGCCCCATGAGATTCGGAACGCAGTATTTT
>medium-sized|TRBJ1-1|TRBV28|NA
CASRKTAVNTEAFF
TGTGCCAGCAGAAAGACAGCCGTGAACACTGAAGCTTTCTTT
>NA|TRBJ2-3|TRBV3-1/TRBV3-2|TRBD1
CASSRPTGGRLTDTQYF
TGTGCCAGCAGCCGACCGACAGGGGGCCGACTAACAGATACGCAGTATTTT
>NA|TRBJ1-5|TRBV6-2/TRBV6-3|TRBD1
CASSRQGNQPQHF
TGTGCCAGCAGTAGACAGGGGAATCAGCCCCAGCATTTT
>NA|TRBJ2-7|TRBV28|NA
CATKYRVEQYF
TGTGCCACAAAATACAGGGTCGAGCAGTACTTC
>once|TRBJ1-5|TRBV19|TRBD1
CASSPGQAINQPQHF
TGTGCCAGTAGCCCGGGACAGGCAATCAATCAGCCCCAGCATTTT
>NA|TRBJ1-1|TRBV29-1|TRBD1
CSGLTGDTEAFF
TGCAGCGGACTAACAGGGGACACTGAAGCTTTCTTT
>NA|TRBJ2-4|TRBV4-2|NA
CASSQGPVNIQYF
TGTGCCAGCAGCCAAGGGCCCGTCAACATTCAGTACTTC
>NA|TRBJ2-1|TRBV10-2|TRBD2
CASSENKGLAGVREQFF
TGCGCCAGCAGTGAGAATAAAGGGCTAGCGGGAGTTCGTGAGCAGTTCTTC
>NA|TRBJ2-1|TRBV21-1|NA
CASSKAPCYSYNEQFF
TGTGCCAGCAGCAAAGCCCCTTGCTACAGCTACAATGAGCAGTTCTTC
>NA|TRBJ1-1|TRBV6-2/TRBV6-3|NA
CASSYKVGVAEAFF
TGTGCCAGCAGTTACAAGGTAGGGGTTGCTGAAGCTTTCTTT
>NA|TRBJ1-1|TRBV2|NA
CASRGTEAFF
TGTGCCAGCCGGGGAACTGAAGCTTTCTTT
>NA|TRBJ1-1|TRBV10-2|NA
CASRARGLNTEAFF
TGCGCCAGCAGGGCCAGGGGTCTGAACACTGAAGCTTTCTTT
>NA|TRBJ1-1|TRBV4-1|NA
CASSQEQARTEAFF
TGCGCCAGCAGCCAAGAGCAAGCCCGGACTGAAGCTTTCTTT
>NA|TRBJ2-2|TRBV5-1|NA
CASRLEGGELFF
TGCGCCAGCAGACTCGAGGGCGGGGAGCTGTTTTTT
>NA|TRBJ2-1|TRBV25-1|TRBD1
CASSASDRSDEQFF
TGTGCCAGCAGTGCCTCGGACAGGTCAGATGAGCAGTTCTTC
>NA|TRBJ2-7|TRBV30|TRBD1
CAWQGQGAIHEQYF
TGTGCCTGGCAAGGACAGGGGGCTATCCACGAGCAGTACTTC
>NA|TRBJ1-4|TRBV27|NA
CASSFGGTFEKLFF
TGTGCCAGCAGTTTTGGAGGGACGTTTGAAAAACTGTTTTTT
>NA|TRBJ2-3|TRBV7-9|NA
CASSLGGGLGDTQYF
TGTGCCAGCAGCTTAGGTGGGGGCCTAGGAGATACGCAGTATTTT
>NA|TRBJ2-7|TRBV2|TRBD1
CASRGTGATYEQYF
TGTGCCAGCAGGGGGACAGGGGCTACCTACGAGCAGTACTTC